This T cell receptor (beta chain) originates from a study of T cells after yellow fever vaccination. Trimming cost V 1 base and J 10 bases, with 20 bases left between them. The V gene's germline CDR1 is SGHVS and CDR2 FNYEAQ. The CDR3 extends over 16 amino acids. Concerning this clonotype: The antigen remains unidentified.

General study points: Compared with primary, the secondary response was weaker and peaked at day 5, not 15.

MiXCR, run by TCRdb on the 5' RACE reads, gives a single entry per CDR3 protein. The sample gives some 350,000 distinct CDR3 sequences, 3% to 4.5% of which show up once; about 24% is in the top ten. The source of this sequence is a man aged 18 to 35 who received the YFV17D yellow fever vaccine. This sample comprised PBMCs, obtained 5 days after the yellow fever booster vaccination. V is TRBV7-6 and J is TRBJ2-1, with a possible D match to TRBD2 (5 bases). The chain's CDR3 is CASSLDSRGPRGEQFF. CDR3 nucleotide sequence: TGTGCCAGCAGCTTAGACTCAAGAGGACCCCGGGGAGAGCAGTTCTTC.